The T cell receptor (beta chain) under discussion was sequenced for a study of blood T cell repertoires in COVID-19. Across the whole study: Nucleic acid was either cDNA or gDNA, and it came from T cells, B-cell-depleted T cells, or PBMCs.

This clone has a handful of counts. The sample carries other DNA sequences with the same CDR3. Authors' analysis steps: Scientists estimated how many nucleated cells there were by amplifying reference gene primers. Clones were sequenced by immunoSEQ multiplex PCR, and TCRdb holds only the in-frame ones, with some missing. V and J calls and clone size follow that table, whereas D and trimming were derived from the DNA. The data hold about 190,000 clones, with around 89% observed a single time. Germline assignment: CDR1 LGHDT and CDR2 YNNKEL (reference sequence). CDR3 size: 15 residues. V shed 0 bases and J shed 4 bases, with 7 bases lying between them.

Sequencing was carried out using peripheral blood. J is TRBJ2-6 and V is TRBV3-1 (or the pseudogene TRBV3-2); no definite D call. The TCR originated in a man aged 45 to 65 with acute or convalescent COVID-19. The CDR3 sequence: CASSQDLSGANVLTF. CDR3 in DNA: TGTGCCAGCAGCCAAGATCTCTCCGGGGCCAACGTCCTGACTTTC.